The T cell receptor beta chain under discussion was sequenced for a study of T cells in Graves' hyperthyroidism and ophthalmopathy. Findings and caveats of the study: Most expanded thyroid clonotypes above 0.001 also appeared in blood.

There are 15 residues in the CDR3. The germline V gene has CDR1 SEHNR and CDR2 FQNEAQ (reference sequence). With V trimmed by 5 bases and J by 4 bases, 6 bases remained unmatched. On this clonotype: Antigen: not known.

Amplification of TCR beta CDR3 regions used RNA as the template. With the HTBI primer set, the TCR CDR3 went through a first round of RT-PCR. TCRdb processed the multiplex PCR reads anew with MiXCR; each CDR3 protein has one entry. The sample consists of 620,000 or so distinct CDR3 sequences, around 13% of them appearing once. This TCR came from a woman aged 50 to 65 with Graves' ophthalmopathy. The chain uses TRBV7-9 and TRBJ2-3, with 10 nucleotides matching TRBD2. Sequenced material: blood. CDR3 residues: CASSISGRLADTQYF. The CDR3 DNA reads TGTGCCAGCAGCATTAGCGGGAGGTTGGCAGATACGCAGTATTTT.